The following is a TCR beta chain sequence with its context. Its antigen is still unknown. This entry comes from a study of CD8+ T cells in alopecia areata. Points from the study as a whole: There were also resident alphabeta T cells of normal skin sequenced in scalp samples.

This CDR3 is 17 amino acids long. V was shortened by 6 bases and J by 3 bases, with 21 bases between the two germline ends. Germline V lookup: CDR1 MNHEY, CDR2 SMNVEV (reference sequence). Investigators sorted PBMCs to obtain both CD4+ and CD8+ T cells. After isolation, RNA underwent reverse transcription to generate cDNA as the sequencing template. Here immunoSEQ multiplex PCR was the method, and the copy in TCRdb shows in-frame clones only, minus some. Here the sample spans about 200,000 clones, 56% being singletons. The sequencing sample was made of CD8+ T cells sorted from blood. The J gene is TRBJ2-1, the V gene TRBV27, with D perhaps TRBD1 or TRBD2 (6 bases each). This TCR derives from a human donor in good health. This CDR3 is CASSQRSGARFYNEQFF. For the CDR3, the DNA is TGTGCCAGCAGCCAGCGGTCGGGGGCGAGATTCTACAATGAGCAGTTCTTC.